The 12 T cell receptor beta chains presented below share a single source sample, sequenced in a study of CD8+ T cells in alopecia areata. cDNA prepared by RNA extraction and subsequent reverse transcription served as the template for sequencing. TCRdb's copy holds only in-frame clones and misses some; the assay was immunoSEQ multiplex PCR. This table has 64,000 or so clones, around 46% appearing once. As to treatment: oral pan-JAK inhibitor, 5-10 mg twice daily. The source was CD8+ T cells sorted from blood, collected at roughly week 36, from a patient treated with tofacitinib. The origin of the receptors is a human donor with alopecia areata.

This clone was seen a few times. The chain employs TRBV4-1 and TRBJ2-3; 7 bases align to TRBD2. J lost 5 bases, V lost 0 bases, and 8 bases had no gene match. From germline, CDR1 is MGHRA and CDR2 YSYEKL. The CDR3 contains 16 residues. The DNA of the CDR3 is TGCGCCAGCAGCCAAGATAGGGCGGGAGAGGGAGATACGCAGTATTTT. It specifies CASSQDRAGEGDTQYF.

The chain employs TRBV9 and TRBJ2-7, with a weak D call TRBD1 (6 bases). Per germline, CDR1 SGDLS and CDR2 YYNGEE. This CDR3 is built from 14 residues. V gave up 0 bases and J gave up 3 bases, with 10 bases separating them. The chain's CDR3 is CASSVAVTGYEQYF. Here the CDR3 DNA reads TGTGCCAGCAGCGTAGCTGTGACAGGCTACGAGCAGTACTTC. Full variable domain (remainder filled in from reference TRBV9 and TRBJ2-7): DSGVTQTPKHLITATGQRVTLRCSPRSGDLSVYWYQQSLDQGLQFLIQYYNGEERAKGNILERFSAQQFPDLHSELNLSSLELGDSALYFCASSVAVTGYEQYFGPGTRLTVT.

The chain is built from TRBV4-1 and TRBJ2-7; D is uncertain. This CDR3 has 14 residues. Trimming cost V 3 bases and J 0 bases, with 9 bases left between them. The germline V gene encodes CDR1 MGHRA and CDR2 YSYEKL. CDR3 sequence: CASSHLAGSYEQYF. CDR3 coding DNA: TGCGCCAGCAGCCACCTGGCAGGCTCCTACGAGCAGTACTTC.

The chain uses TRBV6-1 and TRBJ1-5; D gene unclear. The germline gives CDR1 MNHNS, CDR2 SASEGT. V lost 5 bases and J lost 2, with 13 bases in between. The CDR3 is made up of 15 amino acids. CDR3 in amino acids: CASSLSGRGNQPQHF. The CDR3 DNA sequence: TGTGCCAGCAGTTTAAGCGGGAGGGGCAATCAGCCCCAGCATTTT.

In its sample, this clone was seen once. The chain uses TRBV2 and TRBJ2-3; 8 nucleotides match TRBD2. Unmatched junction bases numbered 13, after V lost 6 bases and J lost 2 bases. This CDR3 is built from 17 residues. Germline lookup yields CDR1 SNHLY and CDR2 FYNNEI. This CDR3 is CASRPPGLDGYTDTQYF. CDR3 nucleotide sequence: TGTGCCAGCAGGCCGCCGGGACTAGATGGGTACACAGATACGCAGTATTTT.

This clone was seen a handful of times. The CDR3 nucleotides are TGTGCCTGGAGAACGAGCTCCTACAATGAGCAGTTCTTC. Translating gives CAWRTSSYNEQFF. This chain uses TRBV30 with TRBJ2-1, with D uncertain. CDR3 length: 13 residues. CDR1 GTSNPN and CDR2 SVGIG come from the germline V gene (reference sequence). V gave up 3 bases and J gave up 0 bases, with 6 bases separating them.

The V gene is TRBV9, the J gene TRBJ1-5; D not resolved. The CDR3 is made up of 14 amino acids. Trimming removed 0 bases from V and 8 bases from J, with 12 bases in between. Per the germline V gene, CDR1 is SGDLS and CDR2 is YYNGEE. The CDR3 DNA follows: TGTGCCAGCAGCGTAGTCGGGAATGGCGAGCCCCAGCATTTT. This codes for CASSVVGNGEPQHF. Full variable domain (remainder filled in from reference TRBV9 and TRBJ1-5): DSGVTQTPKHLITATGQRVTLRCSPRSGDLSVYWYQQSLDQGLQFLIQYYNGEERAKGNILERFSAQQFPDLHSELNLSSLELGDSALYFCASSVVGNGEPQHFGDGTRLSIL.

The genes are TRBV7-9 and TRBJ1-2; no clear D gene. CDR3 length: 13 amino acids. The V and J ends lost 1 base and 8 bases respectively, with 11 bases between them. Germline V gene sequence: CDR1 SEHNR, CDR2 FQNEAQ (reference sequence). CDR3 in DNA: TGTGCCAGCAGCTTAGGAGGGAGCGGAGGCTACACCTTC. As protein: CASSLGGSGGYTF.

The CDR3 protein is CASSSTTGNTEAFF. CDR3 sequence (DNA): TGTGCCAGCAGTTCCACGACAGGGAACACTGAAGCTTTCTTT. The chain is built from TRBV27 and TRBJ1-1; maybe TRBD1 (6 bases). Germline V gene lookup returns CDR1 MNHEY and CDR2 SMNVEV (reference sequence). The V and J ends lost 4 bases and 1 base respectively, with 10 bases between them. The length of the CDR3 is 14 residues.

This sequence joins TRBV5-1 and TRBJ2-1, with D unresolved. The ends were cut back, 1 base at V and 4 bases at J, with 9 bases in the middle. Germline lookup yields CDR1 SGHRS and CDR2 YFSETQ. CDR3 length: 14 amino acids. This CDR3 is CASSLTIPYNEQFF. DNA for the CDR3: TGCGCCAGCAGCTTGACGATCCCATACAATGAGCAGTTCTTC.

The J gene is TRBJ2-7, the V gene TRBV30, with D possibly being TRBD2 (5 bases). The CDR3 length is 14 residues. Germline V gene sequence: CDR1 GTSNPN, CDR2 SVGIG (reference sequence). V lost 3 bases and J lost 0, with 12 bases in between. CDR3 amino acids: CAWRITGNSYEQYF. DNA of the CDR3: TGTGCCTGGAGGATAACGGGGAACTCCTACGAGCAGTACTTC.

This clone qualifies as medium-sized. The rearrangement links TRBV7-9 to TRBJ1-2; 8 positions agree with TRBD1. V gave up 6 bases and J gave up 3 bases; unmatched junction bases: 15. There are 17 residues in the CDR3. The germline CDR1 and CDR2 sequences are SEHNR and FQNEAQ (reference sequence). CDR3 residues: CASSHSDQGALDYGYTF. In nucleotides, the CDR3 is TGTGCCAGCAGTCATAGCGACCAGGGGGCGCTTGACTATGGCTACACCTTC. Together with reference TRBV7-9 and TRBJ1-2, the CDR3 gives the full variable domain: DTGVSQNPRHKITKRGQNVTFRCDPISEHNRLYWYRQTLGQGPEFLTYFQNEAQLEKSRLLSDRFSAERPKGSFSTLEIQRTEQGDSAMYLCASSHSDQGALDYGYTFGSGTRLTVV.